The present T cell receptor (beta chain) was sequenced within a study of T cell responses to AZD1222 COVID-19 vaccine. Study background: Second-dose schedules of about 4 or about 12 weeks were combined. Regarding the study as a whole: Baseline seropositivity occurred in only a handful of AZD1222 recipients. The sample set comprised mostly white British donors with more females, and clonal diversity was possibly underestimated. Spike-wide coverage was observed for vaccine-associated CD4 TCRs, with dominant responses at 160-218 and 743-854.

TCRdb's table, derived via immunoSEQ multiplex PCR, lists solely in-frame clones and lacks some. The sample holds 150,000 to 200,000 clones, about 94% seen once. About this clone itself: Its antigen is still unknown.

Sample: peripheral blood, taken on day 0 of AZD1222 vaccination. The clonotype originates from an adult in good health.

This CDR3 is CASSHPDGEQFF. CDR3 sequence (DNA): TGTGCCAGCAGCCACCCAGACGGTGAGCAGTTCTTC. The chain employs TRBV28 and TRBJ2-1; D gene ambiguous. The CDR3 spans 12 residues. The germline V gene has CDR1 MDHEN and CDR2 SYDVKM. The V gene lost 6 bases and the J gene lost 9 bases, with 12 bases spanning the gap.